Sequencing of this T cell receptor (beta chain) was carried out in a study of T cells expressing NK-cell markers. Germline CDR1 and CDR2: MNHEY and SVGEGT. The CDR3 is 16 amino acids. TCRdb reprocessed the 5' RACE reads and stores each CDR3 protein as one record, lacking DNA. This sample's clone table lists 440,000 or so distinct CDR3 sequences. The clonotype originates from a woman between 18 and 75 years old in good health. This chain joins TRBV6-2 or TRBV6-3 and TRBJ2-5; absent DNA, TCRdb's TRBD1 call cannot be checked. Material for sequencing was blood T cells: a sorted CD56 or NKG2C T cell subset, CD4+ or CD8+ T cells, or bulk PBMC T cells (not recorded which). This chain's CDR3 is CASSTGKDRVEETQYF.